This T cell receptor beta chain was identified during a study of shared T cell receptors in the human thymus. TCRdb's table, derived via immunoSEQ multiplex PCR, lists solely in-frame clones and lacks some. The repertoire holds under 850,000 clones, around nine tenths seen once, with roughly 0.0097% in the top ten. V gave up 9 bases and J gave up 4 bases, with 16 bases separating them. CDR3 length: 13 residues. Looked up from germline, CDR1 is SNHLY and CDR2 is FYNNEI. These records were also assigned to another study, of human thymus T cells.

Sequenced: thymocytes. The TCR was taken from a boy under two years old with a congenital heart defect. This chain connects TRBV2 to TRBJ2-7, with D unresolved. CDR3 sequence (DNA): TGTGCCAGTCACCGTGACACTCGGTACGAGCAGTACTTC. Protein product: CASHRDTRYEQYF.